The clone carrying this T cell receptor (beta chain) was observed a handful of times. No antigen is known for it. The data are from a study of naive and memory T cell subsets. Study outcomes and limitations: Possibly reflecting memory cells re-expressing CD45RA, a few larger clonotypes occurred in naive repertoires, especially CD8. A clonotype means one alpha or beta sequence, not an alpha/beta pair.

CD4+ T cell IFNgamma after overnight CMV lysate exposure gave donor CMV status. Two oligonucleotides, mixed equimolar, formed the beta constant-region primer covering TRBC1 and TRBC2. Four rounds of PCR amplified the ligated cDNA using nested alpha and beta constant-region primers plus SP2. TCRdb re-called the UMI-ligation and nested PCR reads with MiXCR, one entry per CDR3 protein. The sample includes approximately 100,000 distinct CDR3 sequences, more than 14% of them seen just once. The V end lost 0 bases, the J end lost 7 bases, and 19 bases lay between the germline ends. The CDR3 is made up of 17 amino acids. CDR1 is LGHDT, CDR2 YNNKEL, per germline (reference sequence).

Specimen: naive CD8+ T cells from blood. This TCR was recovered from a human donor in good health. The genes are TRBV3-1 and TRBJ2-1, with D possibly TRBD2 on 6 matching bases. CDR3 coding DNA: TGTGCCAGCAGCCAAGAGGATGGGGACTCGGTCTGGAATGAGCAGTTCTTC. This encodes CASSQEDGDSVWNEQFF.